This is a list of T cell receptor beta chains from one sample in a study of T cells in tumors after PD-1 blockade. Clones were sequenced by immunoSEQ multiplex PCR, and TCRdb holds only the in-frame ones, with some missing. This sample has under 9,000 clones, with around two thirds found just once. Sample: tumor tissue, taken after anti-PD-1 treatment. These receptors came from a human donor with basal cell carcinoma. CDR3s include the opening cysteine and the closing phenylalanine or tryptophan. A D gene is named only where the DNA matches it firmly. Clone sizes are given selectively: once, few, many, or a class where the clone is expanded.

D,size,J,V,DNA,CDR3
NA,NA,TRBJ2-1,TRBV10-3,TGTGCCATCAGCCGGGACGGCAACAATGAGCAGTTCTTC,CAISRDGNNEQFF
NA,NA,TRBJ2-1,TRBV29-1,TGCAGCGCTTCCGGTGGGCGCCAATACAATGAGCAGTTCTTC,CSASGGRQYNEQFF
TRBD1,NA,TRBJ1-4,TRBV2,TGTGCCAGCAGCTCCGGGACAGGGAATGAAAAACTGTTTTTT,CASSSGTGNEKLFF
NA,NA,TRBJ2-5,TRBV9,TGTGCCAGCAGCGCTTCTATGGCGGGGCCACAAGAGACCCAGTACTTC,CASSASMAGPQETQYF
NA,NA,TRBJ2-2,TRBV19,TGTGCCAGTAGTTTTACATCTTCCACCGGGGAGCTGTTTTTT,CASSFTSSTGELFF
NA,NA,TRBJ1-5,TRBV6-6,TGTGCCAGCAGTCGTAAGGGTCCGGGGGAGAGCAATCAGCCCCAGCATTTT,CASSRKGPGESNQPQHF
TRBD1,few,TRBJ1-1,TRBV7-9,TGTGCCAGCAGCTTAGGTTCCGGGACAGCGAACACTGAAGCTTTCTTT,CASSLGSGTANTEAFF
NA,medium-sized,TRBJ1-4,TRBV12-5,TGTGCTAGTGGTTCCGGGGCAGCTTTAAAACTGTTTTTT,CASGSGAALKLFF
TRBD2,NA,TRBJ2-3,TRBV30,TGTGCCTGGAGGGGGGAGGAGCGGGGATTCACAGATACGCAGTATTTT,CAWRGEERGFTDTQYF
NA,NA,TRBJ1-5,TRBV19,TGTGCCATCTCACAGGGATCGGATCAGCCCCAGCATTTT,CAISQGSDQPQHF
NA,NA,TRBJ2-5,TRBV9,TGTGCCAGCAGCGTAAATCCCGAGCAAGAGACCCAGTACTTC,CASSVNPEQETQYF
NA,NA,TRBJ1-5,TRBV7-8,TGTGCCAGCAGCCTGTCCCCCTACAGGGACCCTCATCAGCCCCAGCATTTT,CASSLSPYRDPHQPQHF
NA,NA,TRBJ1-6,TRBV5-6,TGTGCCAGCAGCGACGGAGGGGGAGGCGCCTATAATTCACCCCTCCACTTT,CASSDGGGGAYNSPLHF
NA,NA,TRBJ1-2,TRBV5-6,TGTGCCAGCAGTCCGCTGGACGGGGGTGGCTACACCTTC,CASSPLDGGGYTF
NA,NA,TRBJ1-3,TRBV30,TGTGCCTGGAGTCCGAAGGGGGGCCGAAACACCATATATTTT,CAWSPKGGRNTIYF
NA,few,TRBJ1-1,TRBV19,TGTGCCAGTACCTTCGACAGTTCCAACACTGAAGCTTTCTTT,CASTFDSSNTEAFF
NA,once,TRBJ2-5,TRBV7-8,TGTGCCAGCAGCTTTCATGGACCCTCTGGCGAGACCCAGTACTTC,CASSFHGPSGETQYF
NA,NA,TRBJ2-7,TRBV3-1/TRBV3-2,TGTGCCAGCAGCCTTAATTTGGGCCCCCGGGAGCAGTACTTC,CASSLNLGPREQYF
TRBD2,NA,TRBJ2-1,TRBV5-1,TGCGCCAGCAGCCCTGGGATAGCGGGCAATGAGCAGTTCTTC,CASSPGIAGNEQFF
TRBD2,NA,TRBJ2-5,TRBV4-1,TGCGCCAGCAGTAGAAGCGGGGGGGGCGAGACCCAGTACTTC,CASSRSGGGETQYF
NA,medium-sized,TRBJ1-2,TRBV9,TGTGCCAGCAGCGTAGGCTCAAGGCTCCTGGGGTATGGCTACACCTTC,CASSVGSRLLGYGYTF
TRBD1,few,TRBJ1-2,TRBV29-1,TGCAGCGTTGAGTCGCGGAAGGACAGGGGTCACTATGGCTACACCTTC,CSVESRKDRGHYGYTF
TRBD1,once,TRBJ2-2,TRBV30,TGTGCCGGAGCTAGACAGGGTGGGTTGAACACCGGGGAGCTGTTTTTT,CAGARQGGLNTGELFF
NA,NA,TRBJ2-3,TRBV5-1,TGCGCCAGCAGCTTGGACGGAACTAGCACAGATACGCAGTATTTT,CASSLDGTSTDTQYF
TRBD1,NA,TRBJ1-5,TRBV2,TGTGCCAGCAGTGATCCTTCTGACAGGGGGCTGCAGCCCCAGCATTTT,CASSDPSDRGLQPQHF
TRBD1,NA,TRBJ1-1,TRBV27,TGTGCCAGCAGTTTAGCGTTCGGACAGGAGACTTCTGAAGCTTTCTTT,CASSLAFGQETSEAFF
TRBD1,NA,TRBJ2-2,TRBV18,TGTGCCAGCTCGTCCGGGACAGGGGGACGTGGCGGGGAGCTGTTTTTT,CASSSGTGGRGGELFF
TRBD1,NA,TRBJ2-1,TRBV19,TGTGCCAGTAGTCCCACTTTATTGGACAGGCGAGGCAATGAGCAGTTCTTC,CASSPTLLDRRGNEQFF
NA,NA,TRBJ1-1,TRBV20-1,TGCAGTGCTAGTAATCGGCAGGGGAACACTGAAGCTTTCTTT,CSASNRQGNTEAFF
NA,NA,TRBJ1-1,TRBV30,TGTGCCTGGAGTGTCTTAGAGAACACTGAAGCTTTCTTT,CAWSVLENTEAFF
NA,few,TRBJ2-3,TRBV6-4,TGTGCCACCAGAGAGTCCTCGGGCACAGATACGCAGTATTTT,CATRESSGTDTQYF
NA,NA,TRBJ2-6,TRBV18,TGTGCCAGCTCACCATTTGGGGCCAACGTCCTGACTTTC,CASSPFGANVLTF
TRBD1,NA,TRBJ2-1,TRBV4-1,TGCGCCAGCAGCCGGACAGGGTTCAACAATGAGCAGTTCTTC,CASSRTGFNNEQFF
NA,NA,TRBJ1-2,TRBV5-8,TGTGCCAGCAGCTTTGGTTTTTCTAGCTATGGCTACACCTTC,CASSFGFSSYGYTF
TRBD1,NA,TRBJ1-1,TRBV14,TGTGCCAGCAGCGGACGACAGGGATCGCACACTGAAGCTTTCTTT,CASSGRQGSHTEAFF
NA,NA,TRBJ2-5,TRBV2,TGTGCCAGCAAAGGGGCCGAGACCCAGTACTTC,CASKGAETQYF
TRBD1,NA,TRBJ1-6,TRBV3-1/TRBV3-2,TGTGCCAGCAGCTCCCGGACAGGAAGCTCCTATAATTCACCCCTCCACTTT,CASSSRTGSSYNSPLHF
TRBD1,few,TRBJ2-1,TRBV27,TGTGCCAGCAGTTCCCGACAGGGTCATGAGCAGTTCTTC,CASSSRQGHEQFF
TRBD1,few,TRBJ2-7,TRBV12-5,TGTGCTAGTGGCAGAGGACAGGGATTGTACGAGCAGTACTTC,CASGRGQGLYEQYF
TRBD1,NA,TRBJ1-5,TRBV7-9,TGTGCCAGCAGCTTAACGACAGGGGGGAATCAGCCCCAGCATTTT,CASSLTTGGNQPQHF
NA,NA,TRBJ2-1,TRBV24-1,TGTGCCACCAGTGATTTGAGGCCTGAGCAGTTCTTC,CATSDLRPEQFF
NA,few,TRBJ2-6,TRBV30,TGTGCCTGGAGGGGGGGGCCAGGGGCCAACGTCCTGACTTTC,CAWRGGPGANVLTF
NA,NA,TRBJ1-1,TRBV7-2,TGTGCCAGCAGCTTAGAAGGGCACCTGGCTATGAGATCTGAAGCTTTCTTT,CASSLEGHLAMRSEAFF
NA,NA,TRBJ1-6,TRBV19,TGTGCCAGCGCCCCCGAGGGGGGGGACAATTCACCTCTCCACTTT,CASAPEGGDNSPLHF
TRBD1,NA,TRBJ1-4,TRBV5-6,TGTGCCAGCAGCTTGTCCCGACAGGGAATGAGGGAAAAACTGTTTTTT,CASSLSRQGMREKLFF
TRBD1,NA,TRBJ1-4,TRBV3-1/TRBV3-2,TGTGCCAGCAGCCAATCCGGGACAGCCTTAAAACTTAATGAAAAACTGTTTTTT,CASSQSGTALKLNEKLFF
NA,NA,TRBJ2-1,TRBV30,TGTGCCTGGAGTGTACAAAGACTCCAGAGGGGTCATGAGCAGTTCTTC,CAWSVQRLQRGHEQFF
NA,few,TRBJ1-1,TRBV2,TGTGCCAGCAATCCCCAGGGTATGAACACTGAAGCTTTCTTT,CASNPQGMNTEAFF
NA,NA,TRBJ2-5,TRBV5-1,TGCGCCAGCAGCGAGGGGACACCACTCCAAGAGACCCAGTACTTC,CASSEGTPLQETQYF
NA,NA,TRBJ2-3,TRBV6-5,TGTGCCAGCAGTTTTGAGGTTAGCACAGATACGCAGTATTTT,CASSFEVSTDTQYF
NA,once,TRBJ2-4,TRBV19,TGTGCCAGTACTCCAGACAGGGGACTAGGCAAAAACATTCAGTACTTC,CASTPDRGLGKNIQYF
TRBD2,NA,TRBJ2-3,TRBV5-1,TGCGCCAGCAGCTTGACTAGCGGAACAGATACGCAGTATTTT,CASSLTSGTDTQYF
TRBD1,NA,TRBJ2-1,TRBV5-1,TGCGCCAGCAGCTTAGGTATGGGACAGTCCTACAATGAGCAGTTCTTC,CASSLGMGQSYNEQFF
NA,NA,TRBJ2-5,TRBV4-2,TGTGCCAGCAGCCAGGTCCAGAGCGAGACCCAGTACTTC,CASSQVQSETQYF